The 22 T cell receptor beta chains below all came from one sample that was sequenced in a study of blood T cells in healthy people across ages. The use of a sample-barcoded 5' primer and a J-beta primer mix characterized a second PCR of roughly 7 to 11 cycles. TCRdb itself ran the 5' RACE reads through MiXCR, one entry per CDR3 protein. The data hold under 2,000,000 distinct CDR3 sequences, with around half observed a single time. Specimen: blood. The receptors originated from a woman aged 40-49 years in good health.

V is TRBV20-1 and J is TRBJ2-1, with TRBD2 identical over 10 bases. The germline CDR1 and CDR2 sequences are DFQATT and SNEGSKA (reference sequence). J was trimmed by 5 bases and V by 4 bases; bases with no gene match: 5. The CDR3 covers 14 residues. The CDR3 region is CSAIGGTSDNEQFF. CDR3 nucleotide sequence: TGCAGTGCTATTGGGGGGACTAGCGACAATGAGCAGTTCTTC.

This chain joins TRBV7-9 and TRBJ1-5, with D unclear. CDR3 size: 19 residues. Trimming cost V 1 base and J 3 bases, with 22 bases left between them. Germline CDR1 and CDR2: SEHNR and FQNEAQ (reference sequence). CDR3 sequence reads: CASSLGVVADPKANQPQHF. CDR3 in DNA: TGTGCCAGCAGCTTAGGTGTCGTAGCTGACCCGAAAGCCAATCAGCCCCAGCATTTT.

This clonotype has more than one count but fewer than ten. The V call is TRBV7-9, the J call TRBJ2-1; TRBD1 matches at 8 bases. The CDR3 is 17 amino acids. Germline values: CDR1 SEHNR, CDR2 FQNEAQ (reference sequence). Trimming cost V 5 bases and J 2 bases; bases outside gene matches: 11. This CDR3 reads CASSLGQGASAYNEQFF. The CDR3 DNA follows: TGTGCCAGCAGCCTCGGGCAGGGGGCAAGCGCCTACAATGAGCAGTTCTTC.

This rearrangement joins TRBV3-1 to TRBJ2-5, with TRBD2 matching 10 bases. The J segment lost 3 bases and the V segment lost 2 bases, leaving 15 bases of the junction unmatched. Germline V gene sequence: CDR1 LGHDT, CDR2 YNNKEL (reference sequence). The CDR3 has 19 amino acids. In nucleotides, the CDR3 is TGTGCCAGCAGCCAATGGGCCAGCGGGGGGGCTGGTTCCAAAGAGACCCAGTACTTC. It encodes CASSQWASGGAGSKETQYF.

This clonotype has just a few counts. The chain links TRBV9 to TRBJ2-1, with 11 bases matching TRBD1. J lost 10 bases, V lost 3 bases, and 12 bases had no gene match. The CDR3 is made up of 16 amino acids. Germline V lookup: CDR1 SGDLS, CDR2 YYNGEE. For the CDR3, the DNA is TGTGCCAGCAGCGCCAACCTTAGGACAGGGGGCAGCGAGCAGTTCTTC. Residues: CASSANLRTGGSEQFF.

This clonotype has just a few counts. The rearrangement uses TRBV25-1 and TRBJ2-3, with D uncertain. This CDR3 is 14 amino acids long. CDR1 MGHDK and CDR2 SYGVNS come from the germline V gene. V lost 3 bases to trimming and J lost 4 bases, with 11 bases between them. The CDR3 sequence: CASSDPLGPDTQYF. The CDR3 DNA reads TGTGCCAGCAGTGATCCCCTGGGCCCAGATACGCAGTATTTT.

This clonotype showed up many times. The chain carries TRBV12-3 or TRBV12-4 and TRBJ1-2; tentative D call: TRBD1 (6 bases). V was trimmed by 3 bases and J by 8 bases, leaving 10 bases between them. This CDR3 comprises 12 residues. In DNA form, the CDR3 reads TGTGCCAGCAGTTTGGGCGGGGGCGGCTACACCTTC. It specifies CASSLGGGGYTF.

In its sample, this clonotype was seen a few times. The chain recombines TRBV6-5 with TRBJ2-6; TRBD1 might be the D (7 bases). Trimming removed 8 bases from V and 2 bases from J, with 16 bases in between. This CDR3 contains 16 residues. CDR1 and CDR2 from the germline V gene are MNHEY and SVGAGI. CDR3 in amino acids: CASGRQGLTGANVLTF. CDR3 sequence (DNA): TGTGCCAGCGGCAGACAGGGACTCACTGGGGCCAACGTCCTGACTTTC.

The chain couples TRBV7-2 to TRBJ2-3; D is unresolved. There are 15 residues in the CDR3. CDR1 SGHTA and CDR2 FQGNSA come from the germline V gene. V shed 2 bases and J shed 4 bases, with 13 bases lying between them. This chain's CDR3 is CASSLRWNTPDTQYF. DNA of the CDR3: TGTGCCAGCAGCTTAAGATGGAATACACCAGATACGCAGTATTTT.

In this sample, this clonotype turned up a few times. The rearrangement uses TRBV7-2 and TRBJ2-1; tentative D call: TRBD1 (6 bases). Looked up from germline, CDR1 is SGHTA and CDR2 is FQGNSA. Trimming removed 5 bases at V and 8 bases at J, with 13 bases between. CDR3 length: 13 amino acids. The CDR3 bases are TGTGCCAGCAGCATCTTCAGGGGACATGAGCAGTTCTTC. Translated, it gives CASSIFRGHEQFF.

This clonotype was detected once. The chain uses TRBV20-1 and TRBJ2-3, with 11 nucleotides matching TRBD2. The J segment lost 5 bases and the V segment lost 0 bases, leaving 10 bases of the junction unmatched. CDR1 and CDR2 from the germline V gene are DFQATT and SNEGSKA (reference sequence). The CDR3 is made up of 17 amino acids. DNA for the CDR3: TGCAGTGCTAGAGACGTAGCGGGGGGGATGGCCAGAGATACGCAGTATTTT. Translated: CSARDVAGGMARDTQYF.

The chain recombines TRBV6-5 with TRBJ2-1; unclear D gene. CDR1 and CDR2 (germline): MNHEY, SVGAGI. This CDR3 is built from 15 residues. Trimming shortened V by 4 bases and J by 5 bases, and 15 bases separated the two germline ends. DNA for the CDR3: TGTGCCAGCAGTTCCCCGATGGTCTTGGACAATGAGCAGTTCTTC. Amino acids: CASSSPMVLDNEQFF.

The V call is TRBV29-1, the J call TRBJ1-2, with 8 bases matching TRBD1. V was clipped by 7 bases and J by 3 bases; unmatched bases: 4. This CDR3 has 12 amino acids. Germline lookup yields CDR1 SQVTM and CDR2 ANQGSEA. The CDR3 DNA sequence: TGCAGCGGAGGACAGGGAGACTATGGCTACACCTTC. It specifies CSGGQGDYGYTF. The variable domain in full, completed from reference TRBV29-1 and TRBJ1-2, reads SAVISQKPSRDICQRGTSLTIQCQVDSQVTMMFWYRQQPGQSLTLIATANQGSEATYESGFVIDKFPISRPNLTFSTLTVSNMSPEDSSIYLCSGGQGDYGYTFGSGTRLTVV.

This chain links TRBV20-1 with TRBJ2-7, with D possibly called TRBD1 or TRBD2 (5 bases each). There are 14 residues in the CDR3. V was pared by 4 bases and J by 0 bases, with 13 bases between. CDR1 and CDR2 (germline): DFQATT, SNEGSKA (reference sequence). The CDR3 spells CSANRGGISYEQYF. In DNA form, the CDR3 reads TGCAGTGCTAACCGGGGCGGTATCTCCTACGAGCAGTACTTC.

Regarding this clonotype: This may come from a read error, since a much larger clone is one base off. The genes are TRBV20-1 and TRBJ1-2; 8 positions agree with TRBD1. Looked up from germline, CDR1 is DFQATT and CDR2 is SNEGSKA (reference sequence). CDR3 length: 13 residues. J was trimmed by 4 bases and V by 5 bases; bases with no gene match: 6. CDR3 residues: CSASQGVSYGYTF. The CDR3, as DNA: TGCAGTGCTTCACAGGGGGTTAGCTATGGCTACACCTTC.

The sample holds one count of this clonotype. V and J are TRBV11-2 and TRBJ2-3; 7 bases are shared with TRBD2. This CDR3 spans 16 amino acids. Germline V gives CDR1 SGHAT, CDR2 FQNNGV. V gave up 4 bases and J gave up 2 bases; unmatched junction bases: 9. CDR3 in DNA: TGTGCCAGCAGCTCCCTTCGGCGGGGGTTCACAGATACGCAGTATTTT. Translation: CASSSLRRGFTDTQYF.

The chain carries TRBV20-1 and TRBJ2-4; TRBD1 matches at 8 bases. The germline V gene encodes CDR1 DFQATT and CDR2 SNEGSKA (reference sequence). The CDR3 has 16 residues. V gave up 0 bases and J gave up 4 bases; unmatched junction bases: 8. As DNA, the CDR3 is TGCAGTGCTAGAGATCCCCGACAGGGGCAAAAAAACATTCAGTACTTC. This codes for CSARDPRQGQKNIQYF.

CDR3 coding DNA: TGTGCCAGCAGCAAAGCGCCCTGTCGACGTGTCAATTTCTACGAGCAGTACTTC. As protein: CASSKAPCRRVNFYEQYF. The rearrangement links TRBV21-1 to TRBJ2-4; the D call in the table, TRBD1, was not verified against the DNA. The end of the DNA aligns better with TRBJ2-7, so the J call may be wrong. TRBV21-1 is listed as a pseudogene. The CDR3 sequence is 18 residues long.

This clonotype was seen only once. The chain couples TRBV7-9 to TRBJ1-4, with D maybe TRBD1 (5 bases). This CDR3 is 15 amino acids long. Trimming shortened V by 5 bases and J by 6 bases, and 16 bases separated the two germline ends. The germline V gene has CDR1 SEHNR and CDR2 FQNEAQ (reference sequence). CDR3 coding DNA: TGTGCCAGCAGCCGGGAGGGGATAATCTATGAAAAACTGTTTTTT. It is translated as CASSREGIIYEKLFF. The entire variable domain, with the rest obtained from reference TRBV7-9 and TRBJ1-4, is as follows: DTGVSQNPRHKITKRGQNVTFRCDPISEHNRLYWYRQTLGQGPEFLTYFQNEAQLEKSRLLSDRFSAERPKGSFSTLEIQRTEQGDSAMYLCASSREGIIYEKLFFGSGTQLSVL.

V gene TRBV28 combines with J gene TRBJ1-4; weak D call: TRBD1 (6 bases). The CDR3 extends over 18 amino acids. Trimming stripped 7 bases from V and 5 bases from J, with 26 bases between. Germline CDR1 and CDR2: MDHEN and SYDVKM. The DNA for the CDR3 is TGTGCCAGCAAGGGACGCACAGGGCCCGAACCCTCAAATGAAAAACTGTTTTTT. Protein: CASKGRTGPEPSNEKLFF. Full variable domain (missing parts from reference TRBV28 and TRBJ1-4): DVKVTQSSRYLVKRTGEKVFLECVQDMDHENMFWYRQDPGLGLRLIYFSYDVKMKEKGDIPEGYSVSREKKERFSLILESASTNQTSMYLCASKGRTGPEPSNEKLFFGSGTQLSVL.

The CDR3 loop is CASSLDRAGRFYGYTF. DNA of the CDR3: TGTGCCAGCAGCTTAGACCGCGCAGGGAGGTTCTATGGCTACACCTTC. The chain joins TRBV7-2 to TRBJ1-2; perhaps TRBD1 as D (5 bases). The V end was cut by 1 base, the J end by 4 bases, with 16 bases between. From germline, CDR1 is SGHTA and CDR2 FQGNSA. The CDR3 sequence is 16 residues long.

The genes are TRBV15 and TRBJ2-5; TRBD1 aligns across 8 bases. The end of the DNA aligns better with TRBJ2-7, so the J call may be wrong. Germline V CDR1 and CDR2: LNHNV, YYDKDF (reference sequence). The CDR3 has 15 amino acids. The CDR3 protein is CATSREDRAFYEQYF. CDR3 bases: TGTGCCACCAGCAGAGAGGACAGGGCCTTCTACGAGCAGTACTTC.